The 17 T cell receptor beta chains reported below all come from one sample, sequenced in a study of blood T cells in healthy people across ages. Together with a sample-barcoded 5' primer, a J-beta primer mix was included in a second PCR lasting about 7 to 11 cycles. TCRdb re-called the 5' RACE reads with MiXCR, one entry per CDR3 protein. This sample has 1.4 million or so distinct CDR3 sequences, with about 42% found just once. Material for sequencing was blood. These receptors came from a woman under 30 in good health.

To note about this clonotype: A much larger clone differs from this one at a single base, so this may be a read error. CDR3 in DNA: TGTGCCAGCAGCCCTGGCTTAATCTCCATAGATACGCAGTATTTT. It specifies CASSPGLISIDTQYF. This chain connects TRBV5-6 to TRBJ2-3, with D unclear. CDR1 is SGHDT, CDR2 YYEEEE, per germline. This CDR3 comprises 15 residues. The V end was cut by 4 bases, the J end by 5 bases, with 17 bases between.

This chain uses TRBV20-1 with TRBJ2-2; D is perhaps TRBD1 or TRBD2 (7 bases each). The CDR3 contains 13 residues. Germline CDR1 is DFQATT and CDR2 is SNEGSKA (reference sequence). The CDR3 DNA reads as TGCAGCGCAGGGGGGGACTTCACCGGGGAGCTGTTTTTT. Translating gives CSAGGDFTGELFF.

The chain uses TRBV7-9 and TRBJ2-4; maybe TRBD1 (5 bases). The CDR3 runs to 11 residues. CDR1 and CDR2 from the germline V gene are SEHNR and FQNEAQ (reference sequence). Trimming cost V 7 bases and J 13 bases, with 14 bases left between them. The CDR3 region has the DNA TGTGCCAGCAAGGGATCGGACAAGCAGTACTTC. It is translated as CASKGSDKQYF.

This clonotype has a handful of counts. The chain couples TRBV5-1 to TRBJ2-5; D tentatively fits TRBD1 or TRBD2 (5 bases each). This CDR3 has 16 amino acids. Looked up from germline, CDR1 is SGHRS and CDR2 is YFSETQ. V lost 0 bases, J lost 5 bases, and 17 bases lay in between. CDR3: CASSLGGATTGETQYF. DNA of the CDR3: TGCGCCAGCAGCTTGGGAGGGGCGACGACGGGGGAGACCCAGTACTTC.

The chain recombines TRBV6-5 with TRBJ2-7; 11 nucleotides match TRBD1. The germline gives CDR1 MNHEY, CDR2 SVGAGI. V lost 7 bases and J lost 5; bases outside the gene matches: 4. The CDR3 is made up of 13 amino acids. CDR3 region: CASTRTGGHEQYF. The CDR3 DNA follows: TGTGCCAGCACCCGGACAGGGGGCCACGAGCAGTACTTC.

The V and J genes are TRBV19 and TRBJ1-5, with D unclear. The CDR3 has 14 amino acids. Germline V gene lookup returns CDR1 LNHDA and CDR2 SQIVND (reference sequence). V gave up 3 bases and J gave up 5 bases, with 11 bases separating them. This CDR3 reads CASSIGWRHQPQHF. The CDR3 nucleotides read TGTGCCAGTAGTATTGGCTGGCGCCATCAGCCCCAGCATTTT.

The chain recombines TRBV7-2 with TRBJ1-2, with 7 bases lining up with TRBD1. The CDR3 has 17 residues. V lost 4 bases, J lost 4 bases, and 15 bases stayed unmatched. The germline V gene encodes CDR1 SGHTA and CDR2 FQGNSA. The CDR3 nucleotides are TGTGCCAGCAGCTCGAGGGGGGAACAGGGGTCCCGCTATGGCTACACCTTC. It is translated as CASSSRGEQGSRYGYTF.

The chain employs TRBV29-1 and TRBJ1-1; 10 bases match TRBD1. Germline V lookup: CDR1 SQVTM, CDR2 ANQGSEA. After removal of 6 bases from V and 3 bases from J, the junction contained 7 bases not matched to a gene. The CDR3 runs 14 residues. The CDR3 bases are TGCAGCGTCGCCGGACAGGGGGGGTACACTGAAGCTTTCTTT. Protein: CSVAGQGGYTEAFF. Full variable domain (missing parts from reference TRBV29-1 and TRBJ1-1): SAVISQKPSRDICQRGTSLTIQCQVDSQVTMMFWYRQQPGQSLTLIATANQGSEATYESGFVIDKFPISRPNLTFSTLTVSNMSPEDSSIYLCSVAGQGGYTEAFFGQGTRLTVV.

In regard to this clonotype: Germline is not matched at one junction end, which may reflect a read error. The chain employs TRBV5-1 and TRBJ1-1; D may be TRBD1 (5 bases). Germline V gene lookup returns CDR1 SGHRS and CDR2 YFSETQ. The CDR3 loop spans 11 amino acids. The CDR3 loop reads CAGSLGQAAFF. In DNA, the CDR3 is TGCGCCGGCAGCTTAGGACAAGCAGCTTTCTTT.

V usage is TRBV29-1 and J usage is TRBJ2-5, with TRBD2 as a possible D gene (5 bases). The CDR3 length is 12 residues. V was pared by 5 bases and J by 11 bases, with 18 bases between. Germline V gene lookup returns CDR1 SQVTM and CDR2 ANQGSEA. In nucleotides, the CDR3 is TGCAGCGTTCGGACTGGCTACAATGAGCAGTACTTC. This translates into CSVRTGYNEQYF.

V is TRBV6-1 and J is TRBJ2-6, with a possible D match to TRBD2 (7 bases). CDR1 and CDR2 (germline): MNHNS, SASEGT. The CDR3 spans 18 residues. Trimming cost V 6 bases and J 1 base, with 19 bases left between them. Here the CDR3 reads CASRIRGALNSGANVLTF. The CDR3 nucleotides read TGTGCCAGCAGGATTCGGGGGGCCTTGAATTCTGGGGCCAACGTCCTGACTTTC.

The V and J genes are TRBV2 and TRBJ1-4; 9 bases match TRBD1. J gave up 15 bases and V 4 bases, and 6 bases lay outside the gene matches. This CDR3 region has 12 residues. CDR1 SNHLY and CDR2 FYNNEI come from the germline V gene. The CDR3 sequence is CASSVEGQGLFF. The CDR3 nucleotides are TGTGCCAGCAGTGTCGAGGGACAGGGTTTGTTTTTT.

This clonotype showed up just once. The rearrangement joins TRBV4-1 to TRBJ2-3; 9 positions agree with TRBD2. The CDR3 has 18 amino acids. The trim removed 1 base at V and 0 bases at J, leaving 8 bases unmatched. Germline CDR1 and CDR2: MGHRA and YSYEKL. The CDR3 DNA follows: TGCGCCAGCAGCCAAGGGTTTAGCGGGGGAACTAGCACAGATACGCAGTATTTT. Protein product: CASSQGFSGGTSTDTQYF.

In the case of this clonotype: An end of the junction differs from the germline gene, which may be a read error. The gene calls are TRBV7-2 and TRBJ1-1; D not resolved. The CDR3 contains 11 residues. Germline lookup yields CDR1 SGHTA and CDR2 FQGNSA. CDR3 DNA: TGTGCCAACAGCTTAGTACCTGAAGCTTTCTTT. It yields the protein CANSLVPEAFF.

The V and J genes are TRBV20-1 and TRBJ1-2, with 8 bases that match TRBD1. The CDR3 runs to 13 residues. With 6 bases clipped from V and 1 base from J, the junction kept 4 bases outside the gene matches. The V gene's germline CDR1 is DFQATT and CDR2 SNEGSKA (reference sequence). Here the CDR3 DNA reads TGCAGTGCGAAACAGGGGGTTAACTATGGCTACACCTTC. Protein sequence: CSAKQGVNYGYTF.

The genes are TRBV30 and TRBJ1-2, with D unclear. This CDR3 has 12 amino acids. V lost 3 bases, J lost 3 bases, and 8 bases lay in between. The germline V gene has CDR1 GTSNPN and CDR2 SVGIG (reference sequence). This chain's CDR3 is CAWRPYDYGYTF. CDR3 bases: TGTGCCTGGAGGCCCTATGACTATGGCTACACCTTC.

About this clonotype: At one end the junction does not follow the germline gene, possibly because of a read error. The rearrangement joins TRBV4-3 to TRBJ2-1, with unresolved D. The CDR3 contains 17 residues. Looked up from germline, CDR1 is LGHNA and CDR2 is YSLEER. The CDR3 bases are TGCGCCAGCAGCGAAGAACTCTCCGGGCCTTCCTGCAATGAGCAGTTCTTC. This gives the protein CASSEELSGPSCNEQFF.